One sample yielded the 26 T cell receptor beta chains listed below, sequenced in a study of control samples from healthy donors and cancer patients. Produced via immunoSEQ multiplex PCR; TCRdb's table is partial and in-frame only. The sample lists about 270,000 clones, around 79% seen once, with roughly 15% in the top ten. Sequenced sample: PBMCs. The receptors originated from a woman in her sixties with lung cancer.

This chain connects TRBV29-1 to TRBJ1-5; 8 bases fit TRBD1. This CDR3 has 14 residues. Germline V gives CDR1 SQVTM, CDR2 ANQGSEA. Unmatched junction bases numbered 12, after V lost 6 bases and J lost 8 bases. The CDR3: CSVRDRLPDKPQHF. The CDR3 nucleotides read TGCAGCGTGAGGGACAGGCTTCCCGACAAGCCCCAGCATTTT. The complete variable domain, with remaining parts taken from reference TRBV29-1 and TRBJ1-5, reads SAVISQKPSRDICQRGTSLTIQCQVDSQVTMMFWYRQQPGQSLTLIATANQGSEATYESGFVIDKFPISRPNLTFSTLTVSNMSPEDSSIYLCSVRDRLPDKPQHFGDGTRLSIL.

This clone appeared a single time. The chain carries TRBV3-1 (or the pseudogene TRBV3-2) and TRBJ2-6; 8 bases align to TRBD1. Germline V gene data show CDR1 as LGHDT and CDR2 as YNNKEL (reference sequence). Trimming cost V 1 base and J 0 bases; bases outside gene matches: 5. CDR3 size: 18 residues. The CDR3 spells CASSQVHGTGSGANVLTF. CDR3 coding DNA: TGTGCCAGCAGCCAAGTTCATGGGACAGGCTCTGGGGCCAACGTCCTGACTTTC.

This sequence joins TRBV2 and TRBJ1-5, with D perhaps matching TRBD1 (6 bases). The germline V and J ends were trimmed by 8 bases and 6 bases, with 20 bases remaining between them. The CDR3 runs 15 residues. Germline CDR1 SNHLY, CDR2 FYNNEI. For the CDR3, the DNA is TGTGCCAGCCGTATGGTTAGAACAGGGAGTCAGCCCCAGCATTTT. It is translated as CASRMVRTGSQPQHF.

The chain joins TRBV5-1 to TRBJ1-6, with D possibly being TRBD1 (6 bases). Trimming shortened V by 3 bases and J by 6 bases, and 19 bases separated the two germline ends. The germline V gene has CDR1 SGHRS and CDR2 YFSETQ. The CDR3 runs to 17 residues. CDR3 nucleotide sequence: TGCGCCAGCAGCTCTTCGGACAGCCCGCCCGTTAATTCACCCCTCCACTTT. It specifies CASSSSDSPPVNSPLHF.

A word on this clone: This specimen includes other DNA sequences encoding the same CDR3. The J gene is TRBJ2-3, the V gene TRBV2, with no clear D. The V and J ends lost 5 bases and 5 bases respectively, with 5 bases between them. The CDR3 length is 11 residues. Germline lookup yields CDR1 SNHLY and CDR2 FYNNEI. The CDR3 DNA reads TGTGCCAGCAGTTACCAAGATACGCAGTATTTT. This gives the protein CASSYQDTQYF. Full variable domain (rest looked up from reference TRBV2 and TRBJ2-3): EPEVTQTPSHQVTQMGQEVILRCVPISNHLYFYWYRQILGQKVEFLVSFYNNEISEKSEIFDDQFSVERPDGSNFTLKIRSTKLEDSAMYFCASSYQDTQYFGPGTRLTVL.

V gene TRBV6-1 combines with J gene TRBJ1-1; no clear D. Trimming left V 1 base short and J 1 base short, with 10 bases between. CDR1 is MNHNS and CDR2 is SASEGT in the germline V gene. The length of the CDR3 is 15 residues. The CDR3 sequence: CASSEVLRSNTEAFF. The CDR3 coding sequence is TGTGCCAGCAGTGAAGTCTTACGTTCGAACACTGAAGCTTTCTTT.

About this clone: The same CDR3 also results from other DNA sequences found in this sample. This rearrangement joins TRBV6-5 to TRBJ1-2; 9 bases agree with TRBD1. CDR1 is MNHEY and CDR2 is SVGAGI in the germline V gene. V lost 6 bases, J lost 4 bases, and 9 bases stayed unmatched. The CDR3 length is 15 residues. The CDR3 loop is CASRTGTGSSYGYTF. Written as DNA, the CDR3 is TGTGCCAGCAGAACCGGGACAGGGTCTTCCTATGGCTACACCTTC.

V and J are TRBV3-1 (or the pseudogene TRBV3-2) and TRBJ1-2, with a weak D call TRBD1 (6 bases). Germline loops: CDR1 LGHDT, CDR2 YNNKEL (reference sequence). Deletions cut 2 bases from V and 7 bases from J, with 17 bases between. The CDR3 has 15 residues. The chain's CDR3 is CASSQTLTGIAGYTF. For the CDR3, the DNA is TGTGCCAGCAGCCAAACCCTGACAGGTATCGCTGGCTACACCTTC.

CDR3 coding DNA: TGTGCCATCAAGAGGACAGGGGATGGCGAGCAGTACTTC. Its translation is CAIKRTGDGEQYF. The chain carries TRBV10-3 and TRBJ2-7, with 9 bases matching TRBD1. The CDR3 contains 13 residues. V dropped 7 bases and J dropped 6; count of bases not matched to a gene: 7. CDR1 and CDR2 (germline): ENHRY, SYGVKD.

The chain links TRBV6-5 to TRBJ1-1; 9 positions match TRBD1. The CDR3 runs 12 residues. J was trimmed by 7 bases and V by 7 bases; bases with no gene match: 4. Germline V gene lookup returns CDR1 MNHEY and CDR2 SVGAGI. The CDR3 sequence is CASIDRGNEAFF. The CDR3 nucleotides read TGTGCCAGCATCGACAGGGGGAATGAAGCTTTCTTT.

The chain links TRBV12-3 or TRBV12-4 to TRBJ1-5; a weak D match, TRBD1 (5 bases). Trimming stripped 8 bases from V and 2 bases from J, with 10 bases between. The CDR3 is 13 amino acids. CDR3 residues: CASQRGGNQPQHF. The CDR3 nucleotides read TGTGCCAGCCAGAGAGGGGGCAATCAGCCCCAGCATTTT.

This clone was picked up a small number of times. The rearrangement uses TRBV4-2 and TRBJ1-1; TRBD1 aligns across 7 bases. Germline CDR1 reads LGHNA; CDR2 reads YNFKEQ. Germline trimming cut 3 bases from V and 5 bases from J; bases unmatched to any gene: 9. The CDR3 loop spans 15 amino acids. The CDR3 DNA reads TGTGCCAGCAGCCAGGAACAGGGGATGTTAACTGAAGCTTTCTTT. The encoded protein is CASSQEQGMLTEAFF.

The chain is built from TRBV5-6 and TRBJ2-7; TRBD2 agrees at 7 bases. In germline, CDR1 is SGHDT, CDR2 YYEEEE. V shed 1 base and J 5 bases; nucleotides not matched to a gene: 3. This CDR3 has 13 residues. For the CDR3, the DNA is TGTGCCAGCAGCTTGCCTGCGGGAGACGAGCAGTACTTC. This sequence encodes CASSLPAGDEQYF.

This chain connects TRBV6-4 to TRBJ2-7, with 8 bases lining up with TRBD2. V trimming: 5 bases; J trimming: 0 bases; junction bases outside the gene matches: 6. Germline assignment: CDR1 MRHNA and CDR2 SNTAGT. This CDR3 comprises 15 residues. CDR3 sequence reads: CASSPGGLLSYEQYF. The CDR3 DNA reads as TGTGCCAGCAGTCCGGGGGGGTTACTCTCCTACGAGCAGTACTTC.

This chain links TRBV28 with TRBJ2-3; 7 bases line up with TRBD1. V lost 5 bases to trimming and J lost 7 bases; unmatched junction nucleotides: 9. Germline V gives CDR1 MDHEN, CDR2 SYDVKM. The CDR3 consists of 14 residues. This CDR3 is CASSLTGTANTQYF. The DNA for the CDR3 is TGTGCCAGCAGTCTAACCGGGACAGCGAATACGCAGTATTTT. The full variable domain, its missing parts supplied by reference TRBV28 and TRBJ2-3, is DVKVTQSSRYLVKRTGEKVFLECVQDMDHENMFWYRQDPGLGLRLIYFSYDVKMKEKGDIPEGYSVSREKKERFSLILESASTNQTSMYLCASSLTGTANTQYFGPGTRLTVL.

The genes are TRBV19 and TRBJ1-1, with D unresolved. V gave up 4 bases and J gave up 0 bases, with 12 bases separating them. This CDR3 has 15 residues. The germline V gene has CDR1 LNHDA and CDR2 SQIVND (reference sequence). The CDR3 bases are TGTGCCAGTAGTAATCGTGGGCTGTTGAACACTGAAGCTTTCTTT. This translates into CASSNRGLLNTEAFF.

J is TRBJ2-2 and V is TRBV5-1; 12 bases line up with TRBD2. The germline V gene encodes CDR1 SGHRS and CDR2 YFSETQ. The CDR3 has 16 residues. The trim removed 4 bases at V and 6 bases at J, leaving 7 bases unmatched. Here the CDR3 DNA reads TGCGCCAGCAGCCCGCTAGCGGGGGGGCAGGCCGGGGAGCTGTTTTTT. This sequence encodes CASSPLAGGQAGELFF. Full variable domain (missing parts from reference TRBV5-1 and TRBJ2-2): KAGVTQTPRYLIKTRGQQVTLSCSPISGHRSVSWYQQTPGQGLQFLFEYFSETQRNKGNFPGRFSGRQFSNSRSEMNVSTLELGDSALYLCASSPLAGGQAGELFFGEGSRLTVL.

V and J are TRBV7-9 and TRBJ2-3; D is uncertain. Trimming removed 2 bases from V and 4 bases from J, with 4 bases in between. Germline V gene data show CDR1 as SEHNR and CDR2 as FQNEAQ (reference sequence). This CDR3 contains 12 residues. CDR3 region: CASSLPPDTQYF. DNA of the CDR3: TGTGCCAGCAGCTTACCCCCAGATACGCAGTATTTT.

This chain joins TRBV6-5 and TRBJ2-2, with 12 bases fitting TRBD2. Germline loops: CDR1 MNHEY, CDR2 SVGAGI. The V gene end was trimmed by 10 bases and the J gene end by 3 bases; junction bases not matched to a gene: 3. The CDR3 contains 14 residues. In DNA form, the CDR3 reads TGTGCCATCCGACTAGCGGGGGACACCGGGGAGCTGTTTTTT. As protein: CAIRLAGDTGELFF.

The chain has TRBV11-2 and TRBJ2-7; D uncertain. Trimming took off 5 bases at V and 2 bases at J, with 7 bases between the two ends. The CDR3 covers 12 residues. The germline V gene encodes CDR1 SGHAT and CDR2 FQNNGV. CDR3 residues: CASSLGTYEQYF. The CDR3 coding sequence is TGTGCCAGCAGCCTAGGGACCTACGAGCAGTACTTC.

The J gene is TRBJ1-1, the V gene TRBV28; possibly TRBD1 for D (6 bases). The V end was cut by 6 bases, the J end by 6 bases, with 17 bases between. Looked up from germline, CDR1 is MDHEN and CDR2 is SYDVKM. This CDR3 is 14 amino acids long. The CDR3 protein is CASRPKGGTAEAFF. CDR3 coding DNA: TGTGCCAGCAGACCAAAGGGGGGGACGGCTGAAGCTTTCTTT.

This clone was detected only once. V and J are TRBV27 and TRBJ2-3, with TRBD2 identical over 9 bases. The V gene's germline CDR1 is MNHEY and CDR2 SMNVEV (reference sequence). This CDR3 has 18 residues. Trimming took 4 bases from V and 2 from J; bases not matched to a gene: 13. The CDR3 DNA reads as TGTGCCAGCAGTTCCCCGATTAGCGGGAGATGGGTCACAGATACGCAGTATTTT. Protein sequence: CASSSPISGRWVTDTQYF.

The CDR3 region has the DNA TGCGCCAGCAGCTTAACAACCGCGGGCGAAGAGACCCAGTACTTC. It specifies CASSLTTAGEETQYF. The chain combines TRBV5-1 with TRBJ2-5, with a weak D call TRBD2 (5 bases). Trimming took off 2 bases at V and 3 bases at J, with 14 bases between the two ends. This CDR3 comprises 15 residues. Germline CDR1 reads SGHRS; CDR2 reads YFSETQ.

This chain joins TRBV5-1 and TRBJ2-5; 8 bases agree with TRBD1. The V gene end was trimmed by 4 bases and the J gene end by 5 bases; junction bases not matched to a gene: 10. The CDR3 sequence is 15 residues long. The germline V gene encodes CDR1 SGHRS and CDR2 YFSETQ. CDR3 sequence (DNA): TGCGCCAGCAGCCTAGTTCCCGGACAGGGTGAGACCCAGTACTTC. The encoded protein is CASSLVPGQGETQYF.

The rearrangement joins TRBV18 to TRBJ1-3; D may be TRBD1 (5 bases). Trimming left V 0 bases short and J 0 bases short, with 6 bases between. This CDR3 region has 15 residues. Looked up from germline, CDR1 is KGHSH and CDR2 is LQKENI. The CDR3 loop is CASSPPGGSGNTIYF. The CDR3 nucleotides are TGTGCCAGCTCACCACCGGGGGGCTCTGGAAACACCATATATTTT.

The chain joins TRBV5-1 to TRBJ2-5, with D possibly TRBD2 on 5 matching bases. Deletions cut 0 bases from V and 5 bases from J, with 20 bases between. Germline CDR1 SGHRS, CDR2 YFSETQ. CDR3 size: 17 residues. CDR3 in DNA: TGCGCCAGCAGCTTGGCCGGACTTAACGCCCCAGCTGAGACCCAGTACTTC. Protein: CASSLAGLNAPAETQYF.